The following is a TCR beta chain sequence with its context. Its antigen is as yet unknown. The sample comes from a study of cytomegalovirus exposure and HLA in healthy donors. Study results and limitations: At a 0.05 false discovery rate, a later analysis found over 15,000 TCR beta sequences to be associated with HLA alleles. A list of approximately 160 TCR beta chains associated with cytomegalovirus was given.

PCR primers comprised 60 Vbeta and 13 Jbeta primers. Generated by immunoSEQ multiplex PCR, the TCRdb table keeps only in-frame clones and is missing some. The sample has tens of thousands of clones, and its top ten clones hold roughly 7.3%. Germline V gives CDR1 SGDLS, CDR2 YYNGEE. V lost 0 bases to trimming and J lost 5 bases, with 15 bases between them. The CDR3 runs 15 residues. Source material: PBMCs. The chain is built from TRBV9 and TRBJ2-7, with D unclear. The TCR originated in a male donor in good health and CMV-seronegative. CDR3: CASSVATNPRDEQYF. In nucleotides, the CDR3 is TGTGCCAGCAGCGTAGCTACTAACCCTCGGGACGAGCAGTACTTC. Combining the CDR3 with reference TRBV9 and TRBJ2-7 gives the whole variable domain DSGVTQTPKHLITATGQRVTLRCSPRSGDLSVYWYQQSLDQGLQFLIQYYNGEERAKGNILERFSAQQFPDLHSELNLSSLELGDSALYFCASSVATNPRDEQYFGPGTRLTVT.